This T cell receptor beta chain is drawn from a study of blood T cell repertoires in COVID-19. Libraries were prepared by immunoSEQ multiplex PCR; TCRdb keeps only in-frame clonotypes and omits some of them. In the table there are about 300,000 clones, 90% of which are singletons. This clone was seen just once. The J segment lost 3 bases and the V segment lost 2 bases, leaving 5 bases of the junction unmatched. CDR1 SGHAT and CDR2 FQNNGV come from the germline V gene. The length of the CDR3 is 16 residues. The chain uses TRBV11-2 and TRBJ2-3, with 10 bases matching TRBD2. The sample taken for sequencing was PBMCs or T cells enriched from blood (not recorded which). The sequence came from a woman aged 18-30 years with acute COVID-19. The CDR3 coding sequence is TGTGCCAGCAGCTTAATTGGACTAGCGGAAACAGATACGCAGTATTTT. Protein product: CASSLIGLAETDTQYF.